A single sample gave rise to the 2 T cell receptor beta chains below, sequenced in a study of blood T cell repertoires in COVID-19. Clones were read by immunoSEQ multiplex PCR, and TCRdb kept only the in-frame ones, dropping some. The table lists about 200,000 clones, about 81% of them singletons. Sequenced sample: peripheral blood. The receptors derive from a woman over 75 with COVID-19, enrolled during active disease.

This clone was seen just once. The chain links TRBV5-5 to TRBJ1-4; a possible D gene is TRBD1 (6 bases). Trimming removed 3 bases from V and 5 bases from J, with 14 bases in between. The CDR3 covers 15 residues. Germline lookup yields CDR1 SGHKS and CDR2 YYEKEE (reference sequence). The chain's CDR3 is CASSSRQVLNEKLFF. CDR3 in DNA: TGTGCCAGCAGCTCGCGACAGGTCTTAAATGAAAAACTGTTTTTT.

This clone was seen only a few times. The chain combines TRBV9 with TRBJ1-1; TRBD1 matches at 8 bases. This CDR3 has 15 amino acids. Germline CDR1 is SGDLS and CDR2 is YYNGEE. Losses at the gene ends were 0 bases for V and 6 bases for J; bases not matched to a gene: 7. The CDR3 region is CASSVGTGRGSEAFF. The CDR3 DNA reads TGTGCCAGCAGCGTAGGGACAGGGAGGGGATCTGAAGCTTTCTTT. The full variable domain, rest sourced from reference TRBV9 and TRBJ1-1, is DSGVTQTPKHLITATGQRVTLRCSPRSGDLSVYWYQQSLDQGLQFLIQYYNGEERAKGNILERFSAQQFPDLHSELNLSSLELGDSALYFCASSVGTGRGSEAFFGQGTRLTVV.